The table lists the clone carrying this T cell receptor beta chain with many counts. Its antigen remains unidentified. These data originate in a study of T cells in Graves' hyperthyroidism and ophthalmopathy. Notes on the study in general: It was a median around 6 months before onset that the model predicted ophthalmopathy. Blood samples included most of the expanded thyroid clonotypes exceeding 0.001.

The source material, RNA transcripts, was used to amplify TCR beta CDR3 regions. Using the HTBI primer set, a first-round RT-PCR was run on the TCR CDR3. TCRdb analysed the multiplex PCR reads with MiXCR anew, one entry per CDR3 protein. The sample has more than 500,000 distinct CDR3 sequences, 13% to 15% seen once. Graves' hyperthyroidism without ophthalmopathy progression within 18 months was termed stable. PBMCs were sourced from more than 7.5 ml fresh peripheral blood. Sequencing input: blood. This clonotype originated in a woman in her thirties or forties with Graves' hyperthyroidism.

The CDR3 DNA reads TGTGCCAGCAGCCAAGGGGGGAGCCAAACGACAGATACGCAGTATTTT. Translated: CASSQGGSQTTDTQYF. The chain joins TRBV3-1 to TRBJ2-3; D may match TRBD1 or TRBD2 (5 bases each). The CDR3 spans 16 residues. The V gene lost 1 base and the J gene lost 3 bases, with 14 bases spanning the gap. Germline CDR1 is LGHDT and CDR2 is YNNKEL (reference sequence).